The rows below give T cell receptor beta chains drawn from one sample of a study of blood T cells in healthy people across ages. TCRdb passed the 5' RACE reads through MiXCR, listing each CDR3 protein once. The data show approximately 1.5 million distinct CDR3 sequences, with around 35% seen just once and approximately 10% held by the top ten. The sample taken for sequencing was blood. Every receptor here comes from a woman in her 30s in good health. The CDR3 runs from the conserved cysteine through the conserved F or W. The order of the fields is clone size, J gene, D gene, V gene, CDR3 DNA, CDR3 protein. D genes are given only for firm matches. Expanded clones get a size class; other rows say once, few or many, or leave the size out.

-,TRBJ2-7,-,TRBV20-1,TGCAGTGCTAGAGATTACAGGGCCCTACTCTCCTACGAGCAGTACTTC,CSARDYRALLSYEQYF
many,TRBJ1-4,TRBD1,TRBV7-2,TGTGCCAGCAGCTTAGGCTTGACAGGGGAAGGTGCAACTAATGAAAAACTGTTTTTT,CASSLGLTGEGATNEKLFF
few,TRBJ2-7,TRBD2,TRBV28,TGTGCCAGCAGTCGCCCTCTGAGCGGGAGGGGGGACCAGCAGTACTTC,CASSRPLSGRGDQQYF
few,TRBJ2-1,-,TRBV11-2,TGTGCCAGCAGCTTAGCGGCTAGCTGGGGACGATCCTACAATGAGCAGTTCTTC,CASSLAASWGRSYNEQFF
few,TRBJ2-5,TRBD2,TRBV11-2,TGTGCCAGCAGCTTAGAAATAGCGGGACTCCAAGAGACCCAGTACTTC,CASSLEIAGLQETQYF
many,TRBJ2-1,-,TRBV20-1,TGCAGTGCCGAAGGGGGTAAAAATGAGCAGTTCTTC,CSAEGGKNEQFF
-,TRBJ2-7,-,TRBV3-1,TGTGCCAGCAGCAAAATGCCCGGGAACGAGCAGTACTTC,CASSKMPGNEQYF
-,TRBJ1-1,-,TRBV6-2/TRBV6-3,TGTGCCAGCAGTTACCCACCTCGGATAGGGGGAACTGAAGCTTTCTTT,CASSYPPRIGGTEAFF
few,TRBJ2-7,-,TRBV6-1,TGTGCCAGCAGTCCCGAAGGAGACAGTTTCTACGAGCAGTACTTC,CASSPEGDSFYEQYF
-,TRBJ2-1,-,TRBV25-1,TGTGCCAGCAGTGAATCGAACGTAGAGTACGAGGGTGAGCAGTTCTTC,CASSESNVEYEGEQFF
many,TRBJ1-2,TRBD1,TRBV7-9,TGTGCCAGCAGCCTCCCCGGACAGGGGGAAGGCTACACCTTC,CASSLPGQGEGYTF
-,TRBJ2-4,-,TRBV27,TGTGCCAGCAGTTGGGGTGGGGGCGCGACCAAAAACATTCAGTACTTC,CASSWGGGATKNIQYF
few,TRBJ1-5,-,TRBV10-3,TGTGCCATCACCGAGGGGTGGAATCAGCCCCAGCATTTT,CAITEGWNQPQHF
-,TRBJ2-7,-,TRBV5-5,TGTGCCAGCAGGGCTGGGCCCCGAACGGACGAGCAGTACTTC,CASRAGPRTDEQYF
-,TRBJ1-2,-,TRBV29-1,TGCAGCGCCGACTGGGGTGTGTGTGGCTACACCTTC,CSADWGVCGYTF
few,TRBJ2-5,-,TRBV27,TGTGCCAGTAGTTTATTTTGGGGGGCAGGGGAGACCCAGTACTTC,CASSLFWGAGETQYF
-,TRBJ2-7,-,TRBV6-6,TGTGCCAGCAGTTACTCGAACCAGGACTTTTCCTACGAGCAGTACTTC,CASSYSNQDFSYEQYF
-,TRBJ2-1,-,TRBV20-1,TGCAGTGCTAGTCACCGGGACCACCCCTACAATGAGCAGTTCTTC,CSASHRDHPYNEQFF
-,TRBJ2-7,TRBD2,TRBV27,TGTGCCACCAGACCCACGTTAGGACTAGCGGGGGACTACGAGCAGTACTTC,CATRPTLGLAGDYEQYF
few,TRBJ2-3,-,TRBV6-5,TGTGCCAGCAGTTACCGGGATGCAGATACGCAGTATTTT,CASSYRDADTQYF
few,TRBJ2-3,-,TRBV20-1,TGCAGTGTTACGCCGGGGGTAGGAACTAGCACAGATACGCAGTATTTT,CSVTPGVGTSTDTQYF
-,TRBJ1-4,TRBD1,TRBV9,TGTGCCAGCAGCCTCTCGGGACAGTCGGGGGAAAAACTGTTTTTT,CASSLSGQSGEKLFF
many,TRBJ2-3,-,TRBV4-1,TGCGCCAGCAGCCAACCCGAGGGGACAGATACGCAGTATTTT,CASSQPEGTDTQYF
many,TRBJ2-1,-,TRBV29-1,TGCAGCGTAGCCACCGGGACCTTCAATGAGCAGTTCTTC,CSVATGTFNEQFF
-,TRBJ1-2,-,TRBV2,TGTGCCAGCGGTGGGCCCCTCTATGGCTACACCTTC,CASGGPLYGYTF
-,TRBJ2-7,-,TRBV12-3/TRBV12-4,TGTGCCAGCAGTTTAGAGGCGGCCCCCCCACACTCCTACGAGCAGTACTTC,CASSLEAAPPHSYEQYF
-,TRBJ2-7,-,TRBV3-1,TGTGCCAGCAGCCAAAGTCGTAGGGCCTCCTACGAGCAGTACTTC,CASSQSRRASYEQYF
once,TRBJ1-2,TRBD1,TRBV29-1,TGCAGCGTTGGGTGGACAGGGTCTAGTGATGGCTACACCTTC,CSVGWTGSSDGYTF
-,TRBJ2-1,TRBD2,TRBV27,TGTGCCAGCACCCCCTCGACTAGCGGGAGGTATAACGAGCAGTTCTTC,CASTPSTSGRYNEQFF
-,TRBJ2-1,TRBD1,TRBV12-3/TRBV12-4,TGTGCCAGCAGTAGGGGACAGGGATATGAGCAGTTCTTC,CASSRGQGYEQFF
many,TRBJ2-7,-,TRBV20-1,TGCAGTGCTAATGGCCCCCACGAGCAGTACTTC,CSANGPHEQYF
-,TRBJ2-5,TRBD2,TRBV24-1,TGTGCCACCAGTGAAAAGACTAGCGGGGTACAAGAGACCCAGTACTTC,CATSEKTSGVQETQYF
once,TRBJ1-6,-,TRBV6-1,TGTGCCAGCAGTCGGAGGCCGGCGGACCCAGGACACACTTCCCTCCACTTT,CASSRRPADPGHTSLHF
-,TRBJ2-1,-,TRBV6-5,TGTGCCAGCAGTTCCGAACTAGGAGGGTACAATGAGCAGTTCTTC,CASSSELGGYNEQFF
-,TRBJ1-1,-,TRBV28,TGTGCCAGCAGTCAATACCTTGGCTTGCTATTTTCCGAAGCTTTCTTT,CASSQYLGLLFSEAFF
-,TRBJ2-3,TRBD1,TRBV10-3,TGTGCCATCAGTGTTGGGACAGGGGCCACAGATCATCAGTATTTT,CAISVGTGATDHQYF
-,TRBJ1-6,TRBD1,TRBV10-3,TGTGCCATCAGAACCGGGACAGGGGATAATTCACCCCTCCACTTT,CAIRTGTGDNSPLHF
-,TRBJ2-2,-,TRBV7-9,TGTGCCAGCAGCCCCAGCGCAGTCCCCGGGGAGCTGTTTTTT,CASSPSAVPGELFF
-,TRBJ2-1,-,TRBV25-1,TGTGCCAGCACTGTTGGGGGGCCCTCCTACAATGAGCAGTTCTTC,CASTVGGPSYNEQFF
few,TRBJ2-7,-,TRBV14,TGTGCCAGCAGCCAAGGAATCGCTCGAAGCTCCTACGAGCAGTACTTC,CASSQGIARSSYEQYF
-,TRBJ2-1,TRBD2,TRBV19,TGTGCCAGTAGTATGGAGCGGGAGGCTTATGAGCAGTTCTTC,CASSMEREAYEQFF
-,TRBJ2-7,-,TRBV7-9,TGTGCCAGCAGCTTCCCGATGCGGGGGCGCACCTACGAGCAGTACTTC,CASSFPMRGRTYEQYF
-,TRBJ2-6,TRBD1,TRBV12-3/TRBV12-4,TGTGCCAGCACTCGGGACAGATATATCTCTGGGGCCAACGTCCTGACTTTC,CASTRDRYISGANVLTF
-,TRBJ1-5,-,TRBV30,TGTGCCTGGAGTAGGGGGGAAGGTTTCCCCCAGCATTTT,CAWSRGEGFPQHF
few,TRBJ2-3,-,TRBV18,TGTGCCAGCTCACCTAGGGCATCCCCCACAGATACGCAGTATTTT,CASSPRASPTDTQYF
-,TRBJ2-7,-,TRBV19,TGTGCCAGTAGCCCCCTCGGACAGACACTGATCTACGAGCAGTACTTC,CASSPLGQTLIYEQYF
-,TRBJ1-4,-,TRBV4-1,TGCGCCAGCAGCCAAGCGACGTACGAAAAACTGTTTTTT,CASSQATYEKLFF
-,TRBJ2-3,TRBD2,TRBV25-1,TGTGCCAGCAGTGGAGCGGGATACACAGATACGCAGTATTTT,CASSGAGYTDTQYF
few,TRBJ2-6,TRBD1,TRBV4-1,TGCGCCAGCAGCCGGACCGGGACAGGGGAAAAAGGGGCCAACGTCCTGACTTTC,CASSRTGTGEKGANVLTF
few,TRBJ1-1,-,TRBV4-1,TGCGCCAGCAGCCAAGGGATTCTTCGGGGGGCGAACACTGAAGCTTTCTTT,CASSQGILRGANTEAFF
few,TRBJ2-5,-,TRBV20-1,TGCAGTGCTCCGCCTGGGGGCGCGAAGACCCAGTACTTC,CSAPPGGAKTQYF
many,TRBJ2-1,-,TRBV18,TGTGCCAGCTCACCACCAGGGAATGAGCAGTTCTTC,CASSPPGNEQFF
-,TRBJ2-7,TRBD1,TRBV29-1,TGCAGCGTTGAAGATCAGGGGAGACAGGGGAATTTCGAGCAGTACTTC,CSVEDQGRQGNFEQYF
-,TRBJ2-5,-,TRBV20-1,TGCAGTGCTAGAGGGCAGGGCTATGGAGAGACCCAGTACTTC,CSARGQGYGETQYF
once,TRBJ2-1,TRBD2,TRBV6-6,TGTGCCAGCAACTCCTTATCCGGGACTAGCTCGGGAGAGCAGTTCTTC,CASNSLSGTSSGEQFF